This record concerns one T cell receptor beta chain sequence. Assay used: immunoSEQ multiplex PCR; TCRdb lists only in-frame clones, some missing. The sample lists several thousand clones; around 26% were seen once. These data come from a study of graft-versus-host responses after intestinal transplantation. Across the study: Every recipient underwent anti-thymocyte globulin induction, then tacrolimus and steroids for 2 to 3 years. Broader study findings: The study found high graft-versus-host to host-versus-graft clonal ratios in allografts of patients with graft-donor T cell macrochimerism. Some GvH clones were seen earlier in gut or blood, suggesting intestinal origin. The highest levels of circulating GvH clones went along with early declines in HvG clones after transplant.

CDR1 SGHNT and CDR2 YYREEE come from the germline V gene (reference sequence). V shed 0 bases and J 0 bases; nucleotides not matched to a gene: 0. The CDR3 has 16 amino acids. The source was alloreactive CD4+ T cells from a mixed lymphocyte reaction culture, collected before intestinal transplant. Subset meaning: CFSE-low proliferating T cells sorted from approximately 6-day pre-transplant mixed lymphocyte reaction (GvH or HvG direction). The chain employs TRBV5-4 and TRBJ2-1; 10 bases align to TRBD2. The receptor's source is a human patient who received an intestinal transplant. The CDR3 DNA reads TGTGCCAGCAGCTTGGCTAGCGGGAGCTCCTACAATGAGCAGTTCTTC. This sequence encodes CASSLASGSSYNEQFF. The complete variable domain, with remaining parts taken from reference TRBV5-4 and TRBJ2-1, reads ETGVTQSPTHLIKTRGQQVTLRCSSQSGHNTVSWYQQALGQGPQFIFQYYREEENGRGNFPPRFSGLQFPNYSSELNVNALELDDSALYLCASSLASGSSYNEQFFGPGTRLTVL.